The present T cell receptor beta chain was sequenced within a study of blood T cell repertoires in COVID-19. The wider study: PBMCs, B-cell-depleted T cells, or T cells provided the cDNA or gDNA that made up the material.

This CDR3 contains 13 residues. With V trimmed by 7 bases and J by 4 bases, 4 bases remained unmatched. Those enrolled in Seattle joined during active infection and were followed longitudinally afterward. Some clones are missing from TCRdb's copy, which holds only in-frame ones; the method was immunoSEQ multiplex PCR. The repertoire holds hundreds of thousands of clones, with around 90% as singletons. The sample comprised peripheral blood. The receptor was isolated from a man aged 60 to 69 with COVID-19, enrolled during active disease. The V and J genes are TRBV12-3 or TRBV12-4 and TRBJ2-7; TRBD2 matches 10 bases. The CDR3 DNA reads TGTGCCAGCACTATACTAGCGGGATACGAGCAGTACTTC. Translation gives CASTILAGYEQYF.